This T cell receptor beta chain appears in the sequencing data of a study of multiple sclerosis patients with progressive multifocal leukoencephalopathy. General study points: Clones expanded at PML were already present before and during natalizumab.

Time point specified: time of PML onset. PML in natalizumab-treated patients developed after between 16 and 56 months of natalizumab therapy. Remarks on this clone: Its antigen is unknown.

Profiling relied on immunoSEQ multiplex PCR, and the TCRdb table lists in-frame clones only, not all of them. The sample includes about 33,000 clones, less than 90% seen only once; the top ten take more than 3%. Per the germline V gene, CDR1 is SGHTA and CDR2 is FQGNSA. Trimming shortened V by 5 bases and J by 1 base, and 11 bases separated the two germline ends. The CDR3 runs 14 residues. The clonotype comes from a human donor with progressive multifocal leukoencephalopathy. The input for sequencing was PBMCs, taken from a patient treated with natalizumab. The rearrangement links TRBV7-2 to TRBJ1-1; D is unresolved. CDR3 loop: CASSRGRSNTEAFF. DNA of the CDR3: TGTGCCAGCAGCAGAGGCAGATCGAACACTGAAGCTTTCTTT.